This T cell receptor beta chain derives from a study of T cell responses to AZD1222 COVID-19 vaccine. Deletions cut 5 bases from V and 8 bases from J, with 18 bases between. Germline loops: CDR1 SNHLY, CDR2 FYNNEI. CDR3 size: 15 residues. The repertoire was sequenced with immunoSEQ multiplex PCR; TCRdb's copy has only in-frame clones and lacks some. In all, the sample yields about 140,000 clones. The sequence was obtained from an adult in good health. The chain has TRBV2 and TRBJ1-4, with D possibly matching TRBD1 (6 bases). The source material was peripheral blood. The CDR3 DNA sequence: TGTGCCAGCAGTCAAGACAGCCAAAGGGGGGAAAAACTGTTTTTT. It is translated as CASSQDSQRGEKLFF.